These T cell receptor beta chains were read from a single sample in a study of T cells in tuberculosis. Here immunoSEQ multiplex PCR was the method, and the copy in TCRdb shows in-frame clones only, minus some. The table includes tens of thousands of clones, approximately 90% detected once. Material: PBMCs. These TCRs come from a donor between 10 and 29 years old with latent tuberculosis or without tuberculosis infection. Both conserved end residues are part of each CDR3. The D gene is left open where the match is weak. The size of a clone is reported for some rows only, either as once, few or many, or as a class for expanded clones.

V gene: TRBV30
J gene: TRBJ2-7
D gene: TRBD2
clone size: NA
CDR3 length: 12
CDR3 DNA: TGTGCCGGGATCCGGGGGGTGTACGAGCAGTACTTC
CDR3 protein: CAGIRGVYEQYF

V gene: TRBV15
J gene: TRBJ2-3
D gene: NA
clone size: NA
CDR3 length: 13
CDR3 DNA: TGTGCCACCAGCAGGGGAGACACAGATACGCAGTATTTT
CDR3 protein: CATSRGDTDTQYF

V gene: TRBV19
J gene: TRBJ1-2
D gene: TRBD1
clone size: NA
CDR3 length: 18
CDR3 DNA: TGTGCCAGTAGTATCCCCGGACAGGGCGAGGGGGGGATGAGAGGCTACACCTTC
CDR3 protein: CASSIPGQGEGGMRGYTF

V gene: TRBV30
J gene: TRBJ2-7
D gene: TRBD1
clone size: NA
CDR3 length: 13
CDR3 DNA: TGTGCCTGGAGTGTAAACAGGGGGGACGAGCAGTACTTC
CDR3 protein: CAWSVNRGDEQYF

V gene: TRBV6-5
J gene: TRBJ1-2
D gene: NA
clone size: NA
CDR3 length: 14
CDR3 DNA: TGTGCCAGCAGGCGCCTAGACCGGTTCTATGGCTACACCTTC
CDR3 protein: CASRRLDRFYGYTF

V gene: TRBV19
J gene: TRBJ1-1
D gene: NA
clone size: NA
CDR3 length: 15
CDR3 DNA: TGTGCCAGTAGTATTGCAGGGGCTCTGAACACTGAAGCTTTCTTT
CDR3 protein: CASSIAGALNTEAFF

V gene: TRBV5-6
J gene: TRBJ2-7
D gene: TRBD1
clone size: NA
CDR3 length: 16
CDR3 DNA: TGTGCCAGCAGCCCAAACCCGGGACAGGGGGCGTACGAGCAGTACTTC
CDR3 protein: CASSPNPGQGAYEQYF

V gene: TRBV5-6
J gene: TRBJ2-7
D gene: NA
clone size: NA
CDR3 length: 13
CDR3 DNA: TGTGCCAGCAGCTTGTCACTGACTTACGAGCAGTACTTC
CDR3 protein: CASSLSLTYEQYF

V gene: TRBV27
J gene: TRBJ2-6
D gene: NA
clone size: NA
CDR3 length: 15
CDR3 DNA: TGTGCCAGCAGTTTCCAGTCGCTCGGGGCCAACGTCCTGACTTTC
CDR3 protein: CASSFQSLGANVLTF

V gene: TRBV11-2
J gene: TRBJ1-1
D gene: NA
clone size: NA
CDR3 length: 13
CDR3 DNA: TGTGCCAGCAGCTTAGGAGGTAACACTGAAGCTTTCTTT
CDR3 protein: CASSLGGNTEAFF

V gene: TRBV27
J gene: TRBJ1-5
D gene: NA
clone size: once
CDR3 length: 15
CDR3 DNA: TGTGCCAGCAGTTTTACAGGGTATAGCAATCAGCCCCAGCATTTT
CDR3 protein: CASSFTGYSNQPQHF

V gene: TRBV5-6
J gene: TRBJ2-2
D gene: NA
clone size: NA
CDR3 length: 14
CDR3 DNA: TGTGCCAGCAGCTTGGCCTTATCTACCGGGGAGCTGTTTTTT
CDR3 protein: CASSLALSTGELFF

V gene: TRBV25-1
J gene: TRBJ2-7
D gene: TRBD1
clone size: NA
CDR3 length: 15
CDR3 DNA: TGTGCCAGCAGTGGACAGGGTAGGGGATCCTACGAGCAGTACTTC
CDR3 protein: CASSGQGRGSYEQYF

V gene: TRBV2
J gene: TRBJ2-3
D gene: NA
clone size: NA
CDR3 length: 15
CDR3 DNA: TGTGCCAGCAGTGAAGAGGGGGCTCGGGGGAGCCCGCAGTATTTT
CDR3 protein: CASSEEGARGSPQYF

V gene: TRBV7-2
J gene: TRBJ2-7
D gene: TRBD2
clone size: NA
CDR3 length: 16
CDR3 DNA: TGTGCCAGCAGCTTGTCCCCGCGGGGGGCGTCGGGCGAGCAGTACTTC
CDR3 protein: CASSLSPRGASGEQYF